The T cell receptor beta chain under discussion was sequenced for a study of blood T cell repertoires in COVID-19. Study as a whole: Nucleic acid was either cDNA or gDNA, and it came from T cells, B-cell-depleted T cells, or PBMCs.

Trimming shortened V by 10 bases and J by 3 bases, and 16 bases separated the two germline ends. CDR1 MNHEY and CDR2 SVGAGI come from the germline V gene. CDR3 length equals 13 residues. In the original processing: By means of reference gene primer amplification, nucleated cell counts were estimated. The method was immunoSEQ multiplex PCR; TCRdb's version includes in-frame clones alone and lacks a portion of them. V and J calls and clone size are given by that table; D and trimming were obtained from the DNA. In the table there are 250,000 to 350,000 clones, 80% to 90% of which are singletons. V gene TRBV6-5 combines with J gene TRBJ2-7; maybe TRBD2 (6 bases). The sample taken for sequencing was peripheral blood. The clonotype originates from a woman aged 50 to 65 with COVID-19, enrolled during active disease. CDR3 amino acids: CATRERVYYEQYF. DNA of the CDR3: TGTGCCACAAGAGAGCGGGTTTACTACGAGCAGTACTTC.